This T cell receptor (beta chain) originates from a study of blood T cell repertoires in COVID-19. Study at large: Nucleic acid was either cDNA or gDNA, and it came from T cells, B-cell-depleted T cells, or PBMCs.

Germline V gene sequence: CDR1 SGHDN, CDR2 FVKESK. The CDR3 extends over 14 amino acids. Trimming cost V 3 bases and J 6 bases, with 15 bases left between them. The data were produced by immunoSEQ multiplex PCR, yet TCRdb's version contains in-frame clones alone and is incomplete. Of roughly 33,000 clones in the sample, 87% were seen once. A few counts support this clone. This TCR was sampled from a man aged 80 or over with active COVID-19. The rearrangement uses TRBV14 and TRBJ2-7; D is uncertain. The source material was peripheral blood. CDR3 residues: CASSHMTGVREQYF. The CDR3 DNA reads as TGTGCCAGCAGCCATATGACGGGTGTTCGCGAGCAGTACTTC.